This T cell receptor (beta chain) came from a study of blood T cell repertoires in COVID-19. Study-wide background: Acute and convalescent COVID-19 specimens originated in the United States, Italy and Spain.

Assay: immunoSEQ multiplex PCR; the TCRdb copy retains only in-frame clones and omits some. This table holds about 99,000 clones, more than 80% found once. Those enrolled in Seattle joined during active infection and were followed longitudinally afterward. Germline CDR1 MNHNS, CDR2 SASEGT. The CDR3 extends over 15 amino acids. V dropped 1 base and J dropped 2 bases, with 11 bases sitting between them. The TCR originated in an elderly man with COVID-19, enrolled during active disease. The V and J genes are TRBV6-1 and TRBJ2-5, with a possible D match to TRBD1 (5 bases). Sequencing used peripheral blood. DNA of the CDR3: TGTGCCAGCAGTGAAGGTTTGCAGGGACAAGAGACCCAGTACTTC. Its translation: CASSEGLQGQETQYF.